The 8 T cell receptor beta chains presented below share a single source sample, sequenced in a study of blood T cell repertoires in COVID-19. TCRdb's table, derived via immunoSEQ multiplex PCR, lists solely in-frame clones and lacks some. The sample carries 100,000 to 150,000 clones, 81% recorded once. Sequencing was done on a sample of peripheral blood. The receptors were gathered from a woman aged 50 to 65 with acute or convalescent COVID-19.

The CDR3 sequence: CASSDRLAGGETQYF. For the CDR3, the DNA is TGTGCCAGCAGCGATAGACTAGCGGGAGGAGAGACCCAGTACTTC. The rearrangement uses TRBV3-1 (or the pseudogene TRBV3-2) and TRBJ2-5, with 13 bases matching TRBD2. J lost 4 bases, V lost 5 bases, and 4 bases had no gene match. The germline V gene encodes CDR1 LGHDT and CDR2 YNNKEL (reference sequence). This CDR3 has 15 amino acids.

A word on this clone: The sample holds other DNA sequences that translate to the same CDR3. Here the CDR3 reads CASSRQGSSYNEQFF. The CDR3 DNA follows: TGTGCCAGCAGCAGACAGGGGAGCTCCTACAATGAGCAGTTCTTC. V usage is TRBV6-5 and J usage is TRBJ2-1; 8 bases fit TRBD1. The germline V gene encodes CDR1 MNHEY and CDR2 SVGAGI. The V and J ends lost 6 bases and 0 bases, in that order; junction bases with no gene match: 4. The CDR3 has 15 amino acids.

Only one count was recorded for this clone. The V call is TRBV6-5, the J call TRBJ2-7, with D maybe TRBD2 (6 bases). Trimming took 5 bases from V and 3 from J, leaving 14 bases between them. Germline CDR1 reads MNHEY; CDR2 reads SVGAGI. The CDR3 sequence is 14 residues long. The CDR3 coding sequence is TGTGCCAGCAGTCCCCCTGGAGGGCGCTACGAGCAGTACTTC. Translated, it gives CASSPPGGRYEQYF.

This chain joins TRBV19 and TRBJ2-6; D gene ambiguous. The CDR3 loop spans 12 amino acids. Per germline, CDR1 LNHDA and CDR2 SQIVND (reference sequence). Trimming stripped 9 bases from V and 5 bases from J, with 8 bases between. For the CDR3, the DNA is TGTGCCAGCCAGGATTGGGCCAACGTCCTGACTTTC. Residues: CASQDWANVLTF.

The chain uses TRBV5-1 and TRBJ1-1; D remains ambiguous. Trimming removed 0 bases from V and 2 bases from J, with 11 bases in between. The CDR3 runs to 15 residues. Germline CDR1 and CDR2: SGHRS and YFSETQ. The CDR3 bases are TGCGCCAGCAGCTTGGCCTCGGACTTCAACACTGAAGCTTTCTTT. Protein product: CASSLASDFNTEAFF.

The sample holds a few counts of this clone. This sequence joins TRBV28 and TRBJ2-1; 8 bases agree with TRBD2. With 1 base clipped from V and 9 bases from J, the junction kept 11 bases outside the gene matches. The length of the CDR3 is 16 residues. Per germline, CDR1 MDHEN and CDR2 SYDVKM. The CDR3 DNA follows: TGTGCCAGCAGTTTATCCACTAGCGGCTGGGGCGGTGAGCAGTTCTTC. This codes for CASSLSTSGWGGEQFF. Based on the CDR3 plus reference TRBV28 and TRBJ2-1, the full variable domain is DVKVTQSSRYLVKRTGEKVFLECVQDMDHENMFWYRQDPGLGLRLIYFSYDVKMKEKGDIPEGYSVSREKKERFSLILESASTNQTSMYLCASSLSTSGWGGEQFFGPGTRLTVL.

This chain joins TRBV5-1 and TRBJ2-1, with D possibly matching TRBD2 (5 bases). The CDR3 spans 16 residues. V shed 0 bases and J shed 0 bases, with 10 bases lying between them. Per germline, CDR1 SGHRS and CDR2 YFSETQ. CDR3 loop: CASSLVPGTSYNEQFF. Here the CDR3 DNA reads TGCGCCAGCAGCTTGGTTCCGGGAACCTCCTACAATGAGCAGTTCTTC.

This clone was observed a handful of times. The V gene is TRBV18, the J gene TRBJ2-7, with D uncertain. The CDR3 is 14 residues long. The V end lost 1 base, the J end lost 6 bases, and 13 bases lay between the germline ends. From germline, CDR1 is KGHSH and CDR2 LQKENI. The CDR3 DNA reads as TGTGCCAGCTCACCACGGTACAGCTTGAGCGAGCAGTACTTC. Protein: CASSPRYSLSEQYF.